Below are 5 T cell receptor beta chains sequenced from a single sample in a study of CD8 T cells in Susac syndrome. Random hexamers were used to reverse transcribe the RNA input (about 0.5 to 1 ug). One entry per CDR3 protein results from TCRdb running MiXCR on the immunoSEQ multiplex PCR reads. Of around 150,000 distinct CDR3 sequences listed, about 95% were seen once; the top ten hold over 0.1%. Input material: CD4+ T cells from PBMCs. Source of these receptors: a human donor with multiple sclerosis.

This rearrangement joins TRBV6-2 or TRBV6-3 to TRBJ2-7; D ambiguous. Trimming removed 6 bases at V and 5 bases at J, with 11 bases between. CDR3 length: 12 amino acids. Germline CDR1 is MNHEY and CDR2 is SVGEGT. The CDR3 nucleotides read TGTGCCAGCAGCCGCGTCGTCCACGAGCAGTACTTC. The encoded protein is CASSRVVHEQYF.

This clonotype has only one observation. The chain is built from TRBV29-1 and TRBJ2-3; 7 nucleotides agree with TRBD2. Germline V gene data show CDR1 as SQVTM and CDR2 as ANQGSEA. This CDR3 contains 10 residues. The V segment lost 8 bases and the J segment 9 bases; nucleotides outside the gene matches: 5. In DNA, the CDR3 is TGCAGCTATAGCGGGCTAACGCAGTATTTT. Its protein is CSYSGLTQYF.

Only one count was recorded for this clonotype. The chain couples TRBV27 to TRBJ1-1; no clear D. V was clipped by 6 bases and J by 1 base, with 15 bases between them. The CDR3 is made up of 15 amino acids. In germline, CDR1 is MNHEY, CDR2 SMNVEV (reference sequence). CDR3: CASSYYRGGNTEAFF. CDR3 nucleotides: TGTGCCAGCAGCTACTATCGCGGTGGGAACACTGAAGCTTTCTTT.

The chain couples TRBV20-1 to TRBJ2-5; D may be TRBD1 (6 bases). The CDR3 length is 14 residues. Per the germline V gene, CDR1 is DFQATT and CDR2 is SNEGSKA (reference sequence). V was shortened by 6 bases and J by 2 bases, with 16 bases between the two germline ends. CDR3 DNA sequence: TGCAGTGCCACCATGGGGGCCCAGCAAGAGACCCAGTACTTC. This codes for CSATMGAQQETQYF.

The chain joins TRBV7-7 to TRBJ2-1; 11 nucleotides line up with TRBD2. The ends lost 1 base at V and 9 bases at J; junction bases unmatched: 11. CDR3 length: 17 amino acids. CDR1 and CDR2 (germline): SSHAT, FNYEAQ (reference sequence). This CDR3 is CASSLVTVSGGAGEQFF. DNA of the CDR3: TGTGCCAGCAGCTTAGTAACAGTTAGCGGGGGGGCCGGTGAGCAGTTCTTC.